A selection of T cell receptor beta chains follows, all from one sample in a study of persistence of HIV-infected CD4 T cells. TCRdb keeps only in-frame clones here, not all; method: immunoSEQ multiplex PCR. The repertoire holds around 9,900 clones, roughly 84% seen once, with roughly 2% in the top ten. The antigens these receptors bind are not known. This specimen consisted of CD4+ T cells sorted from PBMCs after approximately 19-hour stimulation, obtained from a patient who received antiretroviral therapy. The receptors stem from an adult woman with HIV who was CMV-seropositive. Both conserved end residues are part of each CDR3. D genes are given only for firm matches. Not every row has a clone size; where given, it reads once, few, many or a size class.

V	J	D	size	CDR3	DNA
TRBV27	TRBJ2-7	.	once	CASSDLFYEQYF	TGTGCCAGCAGTGACCTCTTTTACGAGCAGTACTTC
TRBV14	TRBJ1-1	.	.	CASSQQSGRNTEAFF	TGTGCCAGCAGCCAACAGAGTGGGCGGAACACTGAAGCTTTCTTT
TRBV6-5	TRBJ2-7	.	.	CASMGGLSYEQYF	TGTGCCAGCATGGGCGGGTTGTCCTACGAGCAGTACTTC
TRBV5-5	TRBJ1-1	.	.	CASSGSGISVRMNTEAFF	TGTGCCAGCAGCGGTAGTGGGATATCAGTTCGGATGAACACTGAAGCTTTCTTT
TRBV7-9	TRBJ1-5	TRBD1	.	CASSLGSGGTEINQPQHF	TGTGCCAGCAGCTTAGGGTCCGGTGGGACAGAAATCAATCAGCCCCAGCATTTT
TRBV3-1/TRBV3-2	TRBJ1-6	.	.	CASSFSTGNNSPLHF	TGTGCCAGCAGCTTCTCAACGGGTAATAATTCACCCCTCCACTTT
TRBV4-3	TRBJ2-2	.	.	CASRGANTGELFF	TGCGCCAGCAGAGGCGCGAACACCGGGGAGCTGTTTTTT
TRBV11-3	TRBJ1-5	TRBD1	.	CASSPGTGPNQPQHF	TGTGCCAGCAGCCCTGGGACAGGGCCAAATCAGCCCCAGCATTTT
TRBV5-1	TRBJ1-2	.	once	CASSLGSQGSGYTF	TGCGCCAGCAGCTTGGGGTCACAGGGCTCTGGCTACACCTTC
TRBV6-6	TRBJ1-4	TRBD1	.	CASSYFGQGNEKLFF	TGTGCCAGCAGTTACTTTGGACAGGGAAATGAAAAACTGTTTTTT
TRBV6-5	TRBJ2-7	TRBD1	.	CASGGQNYEQYF	TGTGCCAGCGGGGGACAGAACTACGAGCAGTACTTC
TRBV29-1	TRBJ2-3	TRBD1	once	CSVDGQGNTDTQYF	TGCAGCGTTGACGGACAGGGGAACACAGATACGCAGTATTTT
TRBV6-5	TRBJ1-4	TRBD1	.	CASSITGDNEKLFF	TGTGCCAGCTCGATCACAGGGGACAATGAAAAACTGTTTTTT
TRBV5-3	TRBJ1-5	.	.	CARSLGREDSNQPQHF	TGTGCCAGAAGCTTGGGGAGGGAAGATAGCAATCAGCCCCAGCATTTT
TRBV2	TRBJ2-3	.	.	CASSEASRGADTQYF	TGTGCCAGCAGTGAAGCAAGCAGGGGCGCAGATACGCAGTATTTT
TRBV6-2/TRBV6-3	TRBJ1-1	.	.	CASNPGGGYTEAFF	TGTGCCAGCAACCCCGGGGGGGGCTACACTGAAGCTTTCTTT
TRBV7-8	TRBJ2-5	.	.	CASSRYIVTETQYF	TGTGCCAGCAGCCGTTATATAGTAACGGAGACCCAGTACTTC
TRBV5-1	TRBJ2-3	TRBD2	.	CASSFNSGGADTQYF	TGCGCCAGCAGCTTTAATAGCGGGGGGGCAGATACGCAGTATTTT
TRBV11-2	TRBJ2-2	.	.	CASSLDLKGGPELFF	TGTGCCAGCAGCTTAGATCTTAAGGGCGGACCAGAGCTGTTTTTT
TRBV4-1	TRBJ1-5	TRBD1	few	CASSQQEKIWTGVGQPQHF	TGCGCCAGCAGCCAACAAGAGAAGATTTGGACAGGAGTAGGTCAGCCCCAGCATTTT
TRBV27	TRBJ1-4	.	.	CASSSLGQSNEKLFF	TGTGCCAGCAGTTCACTGGGGCAGTCTAATGAAAAACTGTTTTTT
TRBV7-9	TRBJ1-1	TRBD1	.	CASSLVFQGGKPEAFF	TGTGCCAGCAGCTTAGTGTTTCAGGGGGGTAAGCCTGAAGCTTTCTTT
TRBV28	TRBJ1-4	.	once	CASSLRSEEKLFF	TGTGCCAGCAGTTTACGTTCAGAGGAAAAACTGTTTTTT
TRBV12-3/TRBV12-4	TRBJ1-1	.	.	CASSRKGGTEAFF	TGTGCCAGCAGTCGGAAAGGGGGCACTGAAGCTTTCTTT
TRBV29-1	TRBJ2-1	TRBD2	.	CSVDRTSGNEQFF	TGCAGCGTTGATAGGACTAGTGGCAATGAGCAGTTCTTC
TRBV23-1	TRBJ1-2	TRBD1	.	CASSRYRGFDYGYTF	TGCGCCAGCAGTCGGTACAGGGGTTTCGACTATGGCTACACCTTC
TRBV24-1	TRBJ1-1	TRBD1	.	CATSDTRQGAEAFF	TGTGCCACCAGTGATACCCGACAGGGCGCTGAAGCTTTCTTT
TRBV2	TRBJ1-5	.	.	CASSPQYSNQPQHF	TGTGCCAGCAGTCCCCAGTATAGCAATCAGCCCCAGCATTTT
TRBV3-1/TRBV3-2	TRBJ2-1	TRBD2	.	CASSQGLAGAGEQFF	TGTGCCAGCAGCCAAGGGCTAGCGGGAGCAGGAGAGCAGTTCTTC
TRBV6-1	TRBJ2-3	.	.	CASSGTASTQTSTDTQYF	TGTGCCAGCAGTGGGACGGCCTCCACCCAAACTAGCACAGATACGCAGTATTTT
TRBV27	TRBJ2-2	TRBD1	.	CASAGGRTGELFF	TGTGCCAGCGCAGGGGGCAGGACCGGGGAGCTGTTTTTT
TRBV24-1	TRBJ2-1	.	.	CATSDSGSNEQFF	TGTGCCACCAGTGATTCAGGGAGCAATGAGCAGTTCTTC
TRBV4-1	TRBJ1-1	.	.	CASSQNRQTGSPAFF	TGCGCCAGCAGCCAAAACAGGCAGACAGGCTCTCCGGCTTTCTTT
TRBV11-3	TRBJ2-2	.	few	CASSPPIGELFF	TGTGCCAGCAGCCCCCCAATCGGGGAGCTGTTTTTT
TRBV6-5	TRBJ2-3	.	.	CASGLGTAPTDTQYF	TGTGCCAGTGGATTGGGGACCGCTCCCACAGATACGCAGTATTTT
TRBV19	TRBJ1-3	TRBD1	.	CASSTRTGHFVKVSGNTIYF	TGTGCCAGTAGTACCAGGACAGGCCATTTCGTCAAAGTCTCTGGAAACACCATATATTTT
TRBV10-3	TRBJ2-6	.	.	CATAPTGSGANVLTF	TGTGCCACTGCGCCGACTGGTTCTGGGGCCAACGTCCTGACTTTC
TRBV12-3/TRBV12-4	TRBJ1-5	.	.	CASSPGGGQPQHF	TGTGCCAGCAGTCCCGGGGGGGGTCAGCCCCAGCATTTT
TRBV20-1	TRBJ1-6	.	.	CSASSTEDSPLHF	TGCAGTGCTAGTTCGACTGAGGATTCACCCCTCCACTTT
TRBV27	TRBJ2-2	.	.	CASSPQRRAGELFF	TGTGCCAGCAGTCCCCAACGGAGGGCGGGGGAGCTGTTTTTT
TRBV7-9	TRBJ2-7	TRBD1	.	CASSLGKGASYEQYF	TGTGCCAGCAGCTTAGGAAAGGGGGCGTCTTACGAGCAGTACTTC